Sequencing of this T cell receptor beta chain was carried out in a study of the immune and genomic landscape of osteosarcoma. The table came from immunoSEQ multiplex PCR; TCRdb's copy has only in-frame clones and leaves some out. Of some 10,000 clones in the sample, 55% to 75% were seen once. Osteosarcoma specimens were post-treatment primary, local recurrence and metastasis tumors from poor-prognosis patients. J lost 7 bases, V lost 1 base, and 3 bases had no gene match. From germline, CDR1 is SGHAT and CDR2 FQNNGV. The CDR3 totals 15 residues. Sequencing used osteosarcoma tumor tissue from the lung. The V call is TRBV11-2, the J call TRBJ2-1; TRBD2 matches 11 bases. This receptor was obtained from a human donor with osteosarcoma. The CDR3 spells CASSLGTSGLNEQFF. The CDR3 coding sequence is TGTGCCAGCAGCTTAGGGACTAGCGGGCTGAATGAGCAGTTCTTC.